This T cell receptor beta chain was identified during a study of blood T cells in healthy people across ages (dated by TCRdb to between 2014 and 2017). With respect to the entire study: In model experiments, template switching captured roughly one uniquely barcoded TCR beta cDNA molecule for every two T cells. The donors were split into four age groups: young (average 16 years), middle-aged (39), aged (more than 60) and long-lived (roughly 86). To avoid experimental bias, donors of different ages were spread randomly across the sequencing lanes. Two additional independent replicas of 1 million unique cDNA reads from the same blood draw were analyzed for two donors (one aged 18 to 30 and one aged 80 or older). The study measured age-related changes in TCR beta repertoire diversity using deep sequencing normalized with unique cDNA molecular identifiers. Overall results and qualifications from the work: There was a strong correlation between observed TCR beta diversity and the percentage of naive T cells measured by flow cytometry. Since profiling was done on bulk unsorted PBMCs, naive and antigen-experienced compartments could not be conclusively compared. Because donor CMV infection status was unknown, age-related changes in expanded clonotypes were potentially confounded. Observed TCR beta diversity per million T cells fell roughly linearly with age, and a significant reduction was already apparent by age roughly 40. Compared with the aged group, more naive CD4+ T cells, fewer expanded clones and increased TCR diversity were shown by the long-lived group, suggesting age selection. Estimates of total diversity based on one million sequenced T cells were regarded as lower bounds and as underestimates.

Remarks on this clonotype: Its antigen is still unknown. Base qualities are missing; no much larger clone stands one base away.

The donors were roughly 38 Caucasian individuals from Russia, aged 6 to 90 years, who were systemically healthy. Each donor gave roughly 9.5 milliliters of peripheral blood, collected into EDTA-treated Vacutainer tubes. Ficoll-Paque density-gradient centrifugation was used to isolate PBMCs, with at least 7 million per sample. Total RNA, at least 6 micrograms per sample, was extracted from PBMCs with Trizol reagent. For every donor, flow cytometry on a PBMC aliquot measured the percentage of naive CD45RAhigh/CD27high T cells. The CDR3 holds 14 amino acids from the cysteine to the phenylalanine. Only the CDR3 DNA stays, 42 bases, in frame from base 1. Trimming leaves V shorter by 4 bases and J shorter by 5 bases, with the junction holding 5 bases beyond the gene matches. The germline V gene (reference sequence) gives CDR1 as MNHNY and CDR2 as SVGAGI. The library was made by 5' RACE. The instrument was an Illumina HiSeq 2500. A second PCR of about 6 to 12 cycles was run with a J-beta primer mix and a sample-barcoded 5' primer. Each TCR beta cDNA molecule received a unique molecular identifier from a template-switch 5' adaptor carrying 12 random nucleotides. At least 3 million CDR3-containing paired-end reads were obtained from each sample. All of the RNA was converted into first-strand cDNA using the Mint cDNA synthesis kit, with a TRBC-specific oligonucleotide serving as the primer. After uracil-DNA glycosylase treatment, a first 18-cycle PCR used universal primers M1SS and BC2_uni_R on all cDNA. Regarding the original processing steps: Each sample was normalized by randomly selecting 1 million high-quality reads, each carrying a distinct molecular identifier. Reads sharing molecular identifiers were discarded rather than binned into consensus sequences. CDR3 identification, clonotype clustering and error correction used MiTCR with a Q25 quality threshold and the strictest error-elimination algorithm. A nonparametric unseen species model with Euler transformation was used to estimate a lower bound on total TCR beta diversity. TCRdb applied fastp at Q25 and MiXCR to the public reads, then kept only in-frame beta chains. Entries are consolidated by CDR3 protein sequence, retaining the most common genes and DNA. TCRdb, rather than the study authors, made the V and J calls. In all, the sample holds about 1.4 million distinct CDR3 sequences, and around 59% of those were seen once. 5% to 7% of the sample rests with the top ten.

The sample consisted of blood. The chain is assembled from TRBV6-6 and TRBJ2-5; TRBD1 lines up with 9 middle nucleotides. The clonotype comes from a man younger than 35 in good health. The base sequence is TGTGCCAGCAGTTGGGGACAGGGCAACGAGACCCAGTACTTC. Its translation reads: CASSWGQGNETQYF.